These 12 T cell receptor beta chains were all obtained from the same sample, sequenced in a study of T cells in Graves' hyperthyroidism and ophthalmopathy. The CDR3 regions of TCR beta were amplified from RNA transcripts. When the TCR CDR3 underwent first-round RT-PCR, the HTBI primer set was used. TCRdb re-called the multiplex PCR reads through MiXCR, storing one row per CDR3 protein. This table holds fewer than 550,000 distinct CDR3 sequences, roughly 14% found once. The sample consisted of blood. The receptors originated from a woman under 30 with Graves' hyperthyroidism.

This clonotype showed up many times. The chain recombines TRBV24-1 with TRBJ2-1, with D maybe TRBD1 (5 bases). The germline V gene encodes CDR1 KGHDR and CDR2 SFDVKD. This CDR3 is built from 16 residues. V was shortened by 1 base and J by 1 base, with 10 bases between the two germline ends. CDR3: CATSDFETASYNEQFF. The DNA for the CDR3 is TGTGCCACCAGTGATTTTGAGACAGCATCCTACAATGAGCAGTTCTTC.

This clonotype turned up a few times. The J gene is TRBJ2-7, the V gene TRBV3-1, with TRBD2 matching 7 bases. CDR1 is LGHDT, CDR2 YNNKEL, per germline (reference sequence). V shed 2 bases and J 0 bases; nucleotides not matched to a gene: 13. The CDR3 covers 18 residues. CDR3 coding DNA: TGTGCCAGCAGCCAAAAAGTTTTTAGCGGGCCCTTCTCCTACGAGCAGTACTTC. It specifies CASSQKVFSGPFSYEQYF.

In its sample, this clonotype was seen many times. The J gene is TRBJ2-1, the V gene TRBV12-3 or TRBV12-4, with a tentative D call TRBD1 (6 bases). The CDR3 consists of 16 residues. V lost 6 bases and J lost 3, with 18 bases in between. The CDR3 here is CASRSRGQGSYNEQFF. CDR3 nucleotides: TGTGCCAGCAGGTCCCGGGGCCAGGGGAGCTACAATGAGCAGTTCTTC.

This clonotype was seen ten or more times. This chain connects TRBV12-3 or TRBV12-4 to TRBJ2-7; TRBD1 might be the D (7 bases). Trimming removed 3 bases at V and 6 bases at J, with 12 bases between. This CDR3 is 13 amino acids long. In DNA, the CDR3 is TGTGCCAGCAGTTTGAACAGGGGACTCGAGCAGTACTTC. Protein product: CASSLNRGLEQYF.

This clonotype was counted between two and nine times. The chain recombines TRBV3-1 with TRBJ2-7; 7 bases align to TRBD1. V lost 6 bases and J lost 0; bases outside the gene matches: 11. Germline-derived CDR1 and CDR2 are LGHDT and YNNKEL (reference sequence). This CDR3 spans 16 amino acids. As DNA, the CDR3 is TGTGCCAGCAGTCCAAGTAACAGGGGTAACTCCTACGAGCAGTACTTC. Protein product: CASSPSNRGNSYEQYF.

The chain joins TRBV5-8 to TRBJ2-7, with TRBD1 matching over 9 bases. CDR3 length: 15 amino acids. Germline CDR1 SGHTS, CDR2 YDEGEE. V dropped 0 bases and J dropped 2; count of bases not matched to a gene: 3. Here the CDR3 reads CASSLGTGAPYEQYF. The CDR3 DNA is TGTGCCAGCAGCTTGGGGACAGGGGCCCCCTACGAGCAGTACTTC.

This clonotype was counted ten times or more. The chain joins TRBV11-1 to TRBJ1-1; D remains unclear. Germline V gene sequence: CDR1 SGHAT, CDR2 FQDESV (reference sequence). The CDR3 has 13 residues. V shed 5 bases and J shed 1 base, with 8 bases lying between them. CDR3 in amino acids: CASSHRQNTEAFF. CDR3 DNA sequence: TGTGCCAGCAGCCATCGACAGAACACTGAAGCTTTCTTT.

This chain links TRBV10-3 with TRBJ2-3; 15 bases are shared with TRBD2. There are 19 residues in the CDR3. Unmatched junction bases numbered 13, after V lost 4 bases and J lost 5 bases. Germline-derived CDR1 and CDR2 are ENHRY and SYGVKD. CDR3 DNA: TGTGCCATCAGTGGGGGGACTAGCGGGAGGCCTCAGAAACTAGATACGCAGTATTTT. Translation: CAISGGTSGRPQKLDTQYF.

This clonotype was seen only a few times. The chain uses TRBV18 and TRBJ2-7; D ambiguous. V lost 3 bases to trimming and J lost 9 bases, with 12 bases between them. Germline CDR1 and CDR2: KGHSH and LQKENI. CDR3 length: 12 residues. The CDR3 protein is CASSPDLLGQYF. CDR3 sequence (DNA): TGTGCCAGCTCACCGGACCTTTTAGGGCAGTACTTC.

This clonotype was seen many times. CDR3: CSALGTAYYEQYF. Written as DNA, the CDR3 is TGCAGTGCTTTAGGGACGGCCTACTACGAGCAGTACTTC. The chain recombines TRBV20-1 with TRBJ2-7, with D perhaps TRBD1 or TRBD2 (5 bases each). The CDR3 covers 13 residues. V was trimmed by 5 bases and J by 3 bases, leaving 14 bases between them. Germline CDR1 reads DFQATT; CDR2 reads SNEGSKA (reference sequence).

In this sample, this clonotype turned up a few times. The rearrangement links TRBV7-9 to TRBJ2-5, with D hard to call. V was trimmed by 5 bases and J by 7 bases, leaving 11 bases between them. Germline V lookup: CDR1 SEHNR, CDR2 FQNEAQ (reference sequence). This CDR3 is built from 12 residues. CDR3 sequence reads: CASSPRFGTQYF. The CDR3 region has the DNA TGTGCCAGCAGCCCCCGCTTTGGGACCCAGTACTTC.

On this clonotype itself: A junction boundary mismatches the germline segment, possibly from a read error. The CDR3 nucleotides are TGTGCCAGCAGTGTCCGACAGGGTAGGAACACTGAGGCTTTCTTT. The encoded protein is CASSVRQGRNTEAFF. The rearrangement joins TRBV12-3 or TRBV12-4 to TRBJ1-1, with 7 bases that match TRBD1. This CDR3 has 15 residues.